This TCR beta chain was documented in a study of cytomegalovirus exposure and HLA in healthy donors. In the PCR, 60 Vbeta and 13 Jbeta primers were used. The data were produced by immunoSEQ multiplex PCR, yet TCRdb's version contains in-frame clones alone and is incomplete. The sample includes around 180,000 clones, roughly 80% seen only once; the top ten take more than 5%. The V gene's germline CDR1 is SGHKS and CDR2 YYEKEE (reference sequence). With 2 bases removed from V and 6 bases from J, the gap between germline ends came to 8 bases. This CDR3 contains 12 residues. V is TRBV5-5 and J is TRBJ1-2; unclear D gene. The sequenced material came from PBMCs. The sequence was collected from a middle-aged man in good health and CMV-seronegative. The CDR3 DNA reads TGTGCCAGCAGCTTTGGGGAGGATGGCTACACCTTC. Amino acids: CASSFGEDGYTF.